The 27 T cell receptor beta chains below come from one sample, sequenced in a study of T cell responses to AZD1222 COVID-19 vaccine. TCRdb's copy holds only in-frame clones and misses some; the assay was immunoSEQ multiplex PCR. The sample carries around 95,000 clones, around 90% recorded once. Sequenced here: peripheral blood, sampled on day 0 of AZD1222 vaccination. These receptors came from an adult in good health.

As to this clone: Additional DNA sequences in this sample encode the identical CDR3. The V and J genes are TRBV2 and TRBJ1-1, with D perhaps matching TRBD1 (5 bases). CDR1 SNHLY and CDR2 FYNNEI come from the germline V gene. V was shortened by 2 bases and J by 4 bases, with 8 bases between the two germline ends. The CDR3 is 13 amino acids. The CDR3 sequence is CASSEQGGTEAFF. As DNA, the CDR3 is TGTGCCAGCAGTGAACAGGGTGGCACTGAAGCTTTCTTT.

V is TRBV28 and J is TRBJ1-1, with 7 bases lining up with TRBD1. The CDR3 is 12 residues long. The germline gives CDR1 MDHEN, CDR2 SYDVKM. The junction had 4 bases not matched to a gene; V was cut back by 8 bases and J by 4 bases. In DNA form, the CDR3 reads TGTGCCAGCCTTCAGGGGGGCACTGAAGCTTTCTTT. It encodes CASLQGGTEAFF. Filled out from reference TRBV28 and TRBJ1-1, the complete variable domain reads DVKVTQSSRYLVKRTGEKVFLECVQDMDHENMFWYRQDPGLGLRLIYFSYDVKMKEKGDIPEGYSVSREKKERFSLILESASTNQTSMYLCASLQGGTEAFFGQGTRLTVV.

The chain has TRBV11-2 and TRBJ2-7; 7 bases are shared with TRBD1. V was pared by 4 bases and J by 2 bases, with 11 bases of the junction left unmatched. Germline CDR1 and CDR2: SGHAT and FQNNGV. The CDR3 covers 16 residues. The CDR3 DNA follows: TGTGCCAGCAGCTCTACGACAGGGAGAAGACCCTACGAGCAGTACTTC. Translation: CASSSTTGRRPYEQYF.

The chain uses TRBV13 and TRBJ2-3; D remains ambiguous. The CDR3 consists of 14 residues. From germline, CDR1 is PRHDT and CDR2 FYEKMQ (reference sequence). The V gene lost 2 bases and the J gene lost 6 bases, with 12 bases spanning the gap. The CDR3 DNA reads TGTGCCAGCAGCTTATACGGGTACGGGGATACGCAGTATTTT. It specifies CASSLYGYGDTQYF.

The chain joins TRBV11-2 to TRBJ2-7; tentatively, D is TRBD2 (7 bases). Germline CDR1 is SGHAT and CDR2 is FQNNGV. V lost 4 bases to trimming and J lost 0 bases, with 13 bases between them. The CDR3 sequence is 15 residues long. The CDR3 sequence is CASSSEGGSSYEQYF. The DNA for the CDR3 is TGTGCCAGCAGCTCCGAGGGGGGGAGCTCCTACGAGCAGTACTTC. The whole variable domain, remainder taken from reference TRBV11-2 and TRBJ2-7, is EAGVAQSPRYKIIEKRQSVAFWCNPISGHATLYWYQQILGQGPKLLIQFQNNGVVDDSQLPKDRFSAERLKGVDSTLKIQPAKLEDSAVYLCASSSEGGSSYEQYFGPGTRLTVT.

V is TRBV6-6 and J is TRBJ1-4; D remains ambiguous. V was shortened by 5 bases and J by 11 bases, with 18 bases between the two germline ends. Germline V gene data show CDR1 as MNHNY and CDR2 as SVGAGI (reference sequence). The CDR3 has 14 residues. CDR3 nucleotides: TGTGCCAGCAGTCCCCCGGACCGGTCGAGGAAACTGTTTTTT. The encoded protein is CASSPPDRSRKLFF.

The chain is built from TRBV7-9 and TRBJ1-6; D call uncertain. The CDR3 extends over 15 amino acids. The V end was cut by 0 bases, the J end by 10 bases, with 13 bases between. From germline, CDR1 is SEHNR and CDR2 FQNEAQ (reference sequence). CDR3 sequence (DNA): TGTGCCAGCAGCTTAGCTTACATCGGTGGATCACCCCTCCACTTT. This translates into CASSLAYIGGSPLHF. Together with reference TRBV7-9 and TRBJ1-6, the CDR3 gives the full variable domain: DTGVSQNPRHKITKRGQNVTFRCDPISEHNRLYWYRQTLGQGPEFLTYFQNEAQLEKSRLLSDRFSAERPKGSFSTLEIQRTEQGDSAMYLCASSLAYIGGSPLHFGNGTRLTVT.

The rearrangement joins TRBV6-2 or TRBV6-3 to TRBJ2-1, with D possibly matching TRBD2 (6 bases). Germline V CDR1 and CDR2: MNHEY, SVGEGT. The CDR3 is 14 residues long. V lost 6 bases, J lost 8 bases, and 17 bases lay in between. The CDR3 nucleotides read TGTGCCAGCAGCCCGCGGGGCATCGCCTATGAGCAGTTCTTC. Residues: CASSPRGIAYEQFF.

The CDR3: CASSQGPGREKNYGYTF. CDR3 nucleotides: TGCGCCAGCAGCCAAGGTCCGGGTCGCGAAAAAAACTATGGCTACACCTTC. The chain combines TRBV4-1 with TRBJ1-2, with D unclear. Germline CDR1 is MGHRA and CDR2 is YSYEKL. The CDR3 is 17 amino acids. Trimming took off 1 base at V and 2 bases at J, with 17 bases between the two ends.

The chain carries TRBV5-6 and TRBJ1-2; 7 bases align to TRBD1. V lost 7 bases and J lost 4; bases outside the gene matches: 10. The CDR3 sequence is 14 residues long. In germline, CDR1 is SGHDT, CDR2 YYEEEE. CDR3: CASDGRAGGYGYTF. Here the CDR3 DNA reads TGTGCCAGCGACGGGCGGGCAGGGGGCTATGGCTACACCTTC.

The V and J genes are TRBV29-1 and TRBJ2-5, with TRBD2 identical over 8 bases. The V gene end was trimmed by 0 bases and the J gene end by 5 bases; junction bases not matched to a gene: 8. This CDR3 contains 15 residues. Germline V gene lookup returns CDR1 SQVTM and CDR2 ANQGSEA. The DNA for the CDR3 is TGCAGCGTTGAAGATCCGGGACTAGAGTTTGAGACCCAGTACTTC. The encoded protein is CSVEDPGLEFETQYF.

The chain has TRBV5-6 and TRBJ1-2, with D uncertain. The germline V gene has CDR1 SGHDT and CDR2 YYEEEE. V lost 7 bases and J 4 bases, leaving 11 bases between the germline ends. This CDR3 is 12 amino acids long. CDR3 in amino acids: CASSEDRYGYTF. Written as DNA, the CDR3 is TGTGCCAGCTCCGAGGATCGCTATGGCTACACCTTC.

The chain is built from TRBV27 and TRBJ2-1; 7 bases agree with TRBD2. The CDR3 extends over 14 amino acids. Germline V gives CDR1 MNHEY, CDR2 SMNVEV (reference sequence). V was pared by 8 bases and J by 9 bases, with 13 bases of the junction left unmatched. This CDR3 reads CASCRGGSIVEQFF. CDR3 coding DNA: TGTGCCAGCTGTCGAGGCGGGAGCATTGTTGAGCAGTTCTTC.

V is TRBV2 and J is TRBJ1-1, with 8 bases identical to TRBD1. V was clipped by 6 bases and J by 2 bases; unmatched bases: 5. Per the germline V gene, CDR1 is SNHLY and CDR2 is FYNNEI. This CDR3 comprises 14 residues. The CDR3 sequence: CASSSDRGNTEAFF. In DNA form, the CDR3 reads TGTGCCAGCAGCTCCGACAGGGGCAACACTGAAGCTTTCTTT.

As concerns this clone: An end of the junction differs from the germline gene, which may be a read error. This chain connects TRBV6-5 to TRBJ2-7; the D call may be TRBD1 or TRBD2 (5 bases each). CDR1 MNHEY and CDR2 SVGAGI come from the germline V gene. This CDR3 comprises 14 residues. The CDR3 is CASNYGTRTYEQYF. As DNA, the CDR3 is TGTGCCAGCAATTACGGGACCCGCACCTACGAGCAGTACTTC.

The genes are TRBV28 and TRBJ1-6; 9 bases line up with TRBD1. Per germline, CDR1 MDHEN and CDR2 SYDVKM. V was clipped by 7 bases and J by 7 bases; unmatched bases: 11. This CDR3 is 16 amino acids long. The CDR3: CASIPSDRGFNSPLHF. CDR3 bases: TGTGCCAGCATCCCATCCGACAGGGGGTTCAATTCACCCCTCCACTTT.

V and J are TRBV6-1 and TRBJ2-3; 7 bases map to TRBD2. Trimming cost V 5 bases and J 13 bases; bases outside gene matches: 15. Germline CDR1 is MNHNS and CDR2 is SASEGT. The CDR3 extends over 14 amino acids. CDR3 nucleotides: TGTGCCAGCAGTACCCTCCTCTCAGCGGGAAGGGAGTATTTT. It translates to CASSTLLSAGREYF.

The J gene is TRBJ1-1, the V gene TRBV18; no definite D call. CDR1 and CDR2 (germline): KGHSH, LQKENI. Trimming left V 2 bases short and J 1 base short, with 8 bases between. This CDR3 contains 14 residues. The CDR3 DNA reads as TGTGCCAGCTCACCAACATCGGGGAACACTGAAGCTTTCTTT. It codes for CASSPTSGNTEAFF.

The V gene is TRBV11-3, the J gene TRBJ1-5, with D uncertain. Germline-derived CDR1 and CDR2 are SGHNT and YENEEA. V dropped 7 bases and J dropped 7 bases, with 23 bases sitting between them. The CDR3 is 16 amino acids. CDR3 in DNA: TGTGCCAGCAACCGAAAGAGAGCCCGGGCCGGACAGCCCCAGCATTTT. Encoded protein: CASNRKRARAGQPQHF.

The chain is built from TRBV5-1 and TRBJ2-2, with TRBD2 identical over 12 bases. The CDR3 totals 14 residues. The V gene end was trimmed by 4 bases and the J gene end by 9 bases; junction bases not matched to a gene: 4. Germline CDR1 and CDR2: SGHRS and YFSETQ. CDR3 residues: CASSTRTSGRELFF. The CDR3, as DNA: TGCGCCAGCAGCACAAGGACTAGCGGGAGGGAGCTGTTTTTT. The variable domain in full, with the rest retrieved from reference TRBV5-1 and TRBJ2-2, is KAGVTQTPRYLIKTRGQQVTLSCSPISGHRSVSWYQQTPGQGLQFLFEYFSETQRNKGNFPGRFSGRQFSNSRSEMNVSTLELGDSALYLCASSTRTSGRELFFGEGSRLTVL.

This chain uses TRBV19 with TRBJ1-1; D is ambiguous. Trimming removed 4 bases at V and 10 bases at J, with 16 bases between. CDR3 length: 13 amino acids. Germline V lookup: CDR1 LNHDA, CDR2 SQIVND (reference sequence). DNA for the CDR3: TGTGCCAGTAGTACCGACACCCGTTGGGGAGCTTTCTTT. Protein product: CASSTDTRWGAFF.

J is TRBJ2-1 and V is TRBV28; 10 bases are shared with TRBD2. This CDR3 has 19 residues. Trimming at V came to 3 bases and at J to 1 base, leaving 12 bases not matched to a gene. Germline lookup yields CDR1 MDHEN and CDR2 SYDVKM. The CDR3 sequence: CASSFGPSGRLGSYNEQFF. The CDR3 coding sequence is TGTGCCAGCAGTTTCGGCCCTAGCGGGAGATTGGGGTCCTACAATGAGCAGTTCTTC.

The rearrangement links TRBV11-2 to TRBJ2-7, with D unresolved. This CDR3 is built from 14 residues. Germline V CDR1 and CDR2: SGHAT, FQNNGV. V shed 1 base and J shed 7 bases, with 14 bases lying between them. The chain's CDR3 is CASSLVVSLGEQYF. The CDR3 nucleotides read TGTGCCAGCAGCTTAGTTGTATCCCTGGGGGAGCAGTACTTC.

The chain's CDR3 is CASSYSDSGANVLTF. In DNA, the CDR3 is TGTGCCAGCAGTTACTCGGACTCTGGGGCCAACGTCCTGACTTTC. The V and J genes are TRBV6-6 and TRBJ2-6; D not certain. V was trimmed by 0 bases and J by 0 bases, leaving 3 bases between them. The length of the CDR3 is 15 residues. Germline V gene data show CDR1 as MNHNY and CDR2 as SVGAGI (reference sequence).

The CDR3, as DNA: TGCGCCAGCAGCTTGGGGAGGGGGCTCTCTTCTTATGGCTACACCTTC. Its translation is CASSLGRGLSSYGYTF. The chain uses TRBV5-1 and TRBJ1-2; TRBD1 matches 7 bases. Germline V lookup: CDR1 SGHRS, CDR2 YFSETQ. CDR3 length: 16 amino acids. V lost 0 bases and J lost 5; bases outside the gene matches: 10.

This chain connects TRBV18 to TRBJ2-7; D perhaps matches TRBD1 (6 bases). The CDR3 spans 14 residues. The germline V and J ends were trimmed by 6 bases and 5 bases, with 17 bases remaining between them. CDR1 KGHSH and CDR2 LQKENI come from the germline V gene. Written as DNA, the CDR3 is TGTGCCAGCTCGTCCTCGAGCAGGGGCCACGAGCAGTACTTC. Translating gives CASSSSSRGHEQYF.

The chain links TRBV19 to TRBJ1-2; D remains unclear. Per the germline V gene, CDR1 is LNHDA and CDR2 is SQIVND (reference sequence). V lost 3 bases, J lost 3 bases, and 5 bases lay in between. The CDR3 contains 12 residues. In DNA form, the CDR3 reads TGTGCCAGTAGTATCGCGGACTATGGCTACACCTTC. Its translation: CASSIADYGYTF. The variable domain in full, with the rest retrieved from reference TRBV19 and TRBJ1-2, is DGGITQSPKYLFRKEGQNVTLSCEQNLNHDAMYWYRQDPGQGLRLIYYSQIVNDFQKGDIAEGYSVSREKKESFPLTVTSAQKNPTAFYLCASSIADYGYTFGSGTRLTVV.